The rows below give T cell receptor beta chains drawn from one sample of a study of CD8 T cells in Susac syndrome. MiXCR was run by TCRdb on the immunoSEQ multiplex PCR reads, yielding one entry per CDR3 protein. The sample carries under 85,000 distinct CDR3 sequences, about 94% recorded once. The material sequenced was CD8+ T cells from PBMCs. Every receptor here comes from a human donor with Susac syndrome. The CDR3 runs from the conserved cysteine through the conserved F or W.

j_call,v_call,cdr3_aa
TRBJ2-2,TRBV7-9,CASSFTEANTGELFF
TRBJ2-3,TRBV9,CASSPDRGGTTDTQYF
TRBJ1-1,TRBV12-3/TRBV12-4,CASSSIGVDTEAFF
TRBJ1-1,TRBV19,CASSTAQVGVTEAFF
TRBJ1-2,TRBV18,CASSPPFDNYGYTF
TRBJ2-7,TRBV7-2,CASSFSDNYEQYF
TRBJ2-7,TRBV7-9,CASSFNSYEQYF
TRBJ1-5,TRBV13,CASSTSGDRYQPQHF
TRBJ2-7,TRBV16,CASSQTDYYEQYF
TRBJ2-5,TRBV4-1,CASSQVEGQETQYF
TRBJ2-1,TRBV28,CASSFIVLASNEQFF
TRBJ1-2,TRBV29-1,CSVGSEETYGYGYTF
TRBJ2-2,TRBV7-3,CASSAGGELFF
TRBJ2-7,TRBV12-3/TRBV12-4,CASSGTASSYEQYF
TRBJ2-5,TRBV28,CASSDVGETQYF
TRBJ2-1,TRBV28,CASRFSGRQFF
TRBJ2-5,TRBV7-9,CASSFLGETQYF
TRBJ2-1,TRBV7-9,CASSSPGGQVEGQFF
TRBJ1-2,TRBV11-2,CASSFVLRDGYTF